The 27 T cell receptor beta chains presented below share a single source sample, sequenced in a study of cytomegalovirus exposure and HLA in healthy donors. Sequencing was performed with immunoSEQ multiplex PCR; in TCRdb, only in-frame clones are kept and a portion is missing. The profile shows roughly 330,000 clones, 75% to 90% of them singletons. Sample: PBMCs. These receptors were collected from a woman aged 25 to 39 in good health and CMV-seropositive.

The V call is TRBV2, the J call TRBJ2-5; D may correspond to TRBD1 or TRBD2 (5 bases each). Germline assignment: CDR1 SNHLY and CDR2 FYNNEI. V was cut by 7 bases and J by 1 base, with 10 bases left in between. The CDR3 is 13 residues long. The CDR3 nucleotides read TGTGCCAGCACCCAGGGACCCCAAGAGACCCAGTACTTC. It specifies CASTQGPQETQYF.

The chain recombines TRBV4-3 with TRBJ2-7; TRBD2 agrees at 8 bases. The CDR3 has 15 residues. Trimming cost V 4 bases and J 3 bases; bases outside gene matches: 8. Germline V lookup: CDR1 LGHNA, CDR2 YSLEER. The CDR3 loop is CASSRGITSGYEQYF. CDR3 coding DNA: TGCGCCAGCAGCCGGGGGATAACTAGCGGCTACGAGCAGTACTTC.

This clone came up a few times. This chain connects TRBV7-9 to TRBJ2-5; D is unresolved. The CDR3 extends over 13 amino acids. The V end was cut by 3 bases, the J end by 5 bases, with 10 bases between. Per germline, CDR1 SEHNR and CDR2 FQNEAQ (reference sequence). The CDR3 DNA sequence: TGTGCCAGCAGCTTTACCTTGGGGGAGACCCAGTACTTC. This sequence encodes CASSFTLGETQYF.

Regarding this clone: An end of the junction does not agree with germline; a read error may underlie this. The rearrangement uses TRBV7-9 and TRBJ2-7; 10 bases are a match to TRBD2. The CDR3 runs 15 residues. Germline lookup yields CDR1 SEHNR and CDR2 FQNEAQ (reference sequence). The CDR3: CASSSASGRAYEQYF. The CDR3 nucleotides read TGTGCCAGCAGCTCCGCAAGCGGGAGGGCCTATGAGCAGTACTTC.

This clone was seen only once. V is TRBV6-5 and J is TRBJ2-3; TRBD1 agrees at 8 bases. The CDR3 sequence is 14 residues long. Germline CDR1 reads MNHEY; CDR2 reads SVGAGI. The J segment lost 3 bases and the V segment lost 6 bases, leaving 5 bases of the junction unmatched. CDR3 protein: CASSGQGATDTQYF. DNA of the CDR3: TGTGCCAGCAGCGGACAGGGAGCGACAGATACGCAGTATTTT.

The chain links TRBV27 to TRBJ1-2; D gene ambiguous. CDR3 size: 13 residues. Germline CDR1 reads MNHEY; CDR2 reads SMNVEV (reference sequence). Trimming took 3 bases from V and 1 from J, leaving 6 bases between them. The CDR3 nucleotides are TGTGCCAGCAGTTTTGAAGGTAACTATGGCTACACCTTC. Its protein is CASSFEGNYGYTF.

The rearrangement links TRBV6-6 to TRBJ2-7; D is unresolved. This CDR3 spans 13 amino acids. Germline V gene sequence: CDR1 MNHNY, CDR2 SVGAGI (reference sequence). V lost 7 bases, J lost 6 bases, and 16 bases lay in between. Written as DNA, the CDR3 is TGTGCCAGCACCGAGTATGCTATTGGCGAGCAGTACTTC. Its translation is CASTEYAIGEQYF.

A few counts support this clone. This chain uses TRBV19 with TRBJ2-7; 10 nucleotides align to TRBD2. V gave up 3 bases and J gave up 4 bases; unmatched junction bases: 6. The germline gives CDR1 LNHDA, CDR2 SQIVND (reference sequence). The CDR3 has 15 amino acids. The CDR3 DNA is TGTGCCAGTAGTATTGGGGGGACTAGCGTGTACGAGCAGTACTTC. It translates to CASSIGGTSVYEQYF.

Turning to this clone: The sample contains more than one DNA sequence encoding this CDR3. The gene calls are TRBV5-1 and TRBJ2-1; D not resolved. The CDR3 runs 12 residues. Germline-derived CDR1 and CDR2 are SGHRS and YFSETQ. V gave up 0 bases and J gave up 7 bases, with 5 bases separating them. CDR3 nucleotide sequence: TGCGCCAGCAGCTTGGCTAGGAATGAGCAGTTCTTC. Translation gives CASSLARNEQFF.

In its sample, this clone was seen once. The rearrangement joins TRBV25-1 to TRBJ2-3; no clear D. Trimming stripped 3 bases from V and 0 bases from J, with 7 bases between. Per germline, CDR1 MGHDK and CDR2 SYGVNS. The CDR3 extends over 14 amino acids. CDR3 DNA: TGTGCCAGCAGTGACCCGCTTAGCACAGATACGCAGTATTTT. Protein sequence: CASSDPLSTDTQYF.

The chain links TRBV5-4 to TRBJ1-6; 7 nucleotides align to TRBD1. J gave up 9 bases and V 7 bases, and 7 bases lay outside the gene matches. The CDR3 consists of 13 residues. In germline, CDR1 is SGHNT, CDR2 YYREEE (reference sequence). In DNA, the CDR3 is TGTGCCAGCTCCAGGGGGGACGCTTCACCCCTCCACTTT. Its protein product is CASSRGDASPLHF. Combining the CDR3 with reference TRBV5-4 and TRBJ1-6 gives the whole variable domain ETGVTQSPTHLIKTRGQQVTLRCSSQSGHNTVSWYQQALGQGPQFIFQYYREEENGRGNFPPRFSGLQFPNYSSELNVNALELDDSALYLCASSRGDASPLHFGNGTRLTVT.

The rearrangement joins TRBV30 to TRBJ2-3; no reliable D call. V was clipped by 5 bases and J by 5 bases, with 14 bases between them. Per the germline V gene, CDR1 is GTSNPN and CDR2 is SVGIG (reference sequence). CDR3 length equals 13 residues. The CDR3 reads CAWEALLGDTQYF. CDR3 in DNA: TGTGCCTGGGAGGCCCTTTTAGGAGATACGCAGTATTTT.

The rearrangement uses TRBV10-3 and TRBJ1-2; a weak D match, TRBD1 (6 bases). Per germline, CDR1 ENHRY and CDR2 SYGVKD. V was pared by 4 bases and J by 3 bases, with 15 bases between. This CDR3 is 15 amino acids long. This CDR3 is CAISVRGGADYGYTF. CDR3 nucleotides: TGTGCCATCAGTGTGCGTGGGGGCGCGGACTATGGCTACACCTTC.

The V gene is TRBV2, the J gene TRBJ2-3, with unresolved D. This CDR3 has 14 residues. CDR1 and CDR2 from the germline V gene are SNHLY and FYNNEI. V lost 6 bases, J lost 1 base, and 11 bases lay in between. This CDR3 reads CASSAAGRTDTQYF. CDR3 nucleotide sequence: TGTGCCAGCAGCGCAGCAGGCCGCACAGATACGCAGTATTTT.

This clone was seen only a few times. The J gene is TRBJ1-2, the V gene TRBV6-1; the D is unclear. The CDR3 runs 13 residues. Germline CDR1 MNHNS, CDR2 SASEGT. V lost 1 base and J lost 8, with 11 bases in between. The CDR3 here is CASSEDRILGYTF. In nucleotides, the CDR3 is TGTGCCAGCAGTGAAGATCGGATTTTGGGCTACACCTTC.

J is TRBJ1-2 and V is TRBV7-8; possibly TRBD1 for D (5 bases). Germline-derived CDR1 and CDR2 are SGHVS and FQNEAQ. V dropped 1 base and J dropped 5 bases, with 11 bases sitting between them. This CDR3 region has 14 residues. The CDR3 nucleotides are TGTGCCAGCAGCTTAGATCCAGGGAGGTATGGCTACACCTTC. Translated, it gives CASSLDPGRYGYTF. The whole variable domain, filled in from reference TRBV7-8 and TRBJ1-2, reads GAGVSQSPRYKVAKRGQDVALRCDPISGHVSLFWYQQALGQGPEFLTYFQNEAQLDKSGLPSDRFFAERPEGSVSTLKIQRTQQEDSAVYLCASSLDPGRYGYTFGSGTRLTVV.

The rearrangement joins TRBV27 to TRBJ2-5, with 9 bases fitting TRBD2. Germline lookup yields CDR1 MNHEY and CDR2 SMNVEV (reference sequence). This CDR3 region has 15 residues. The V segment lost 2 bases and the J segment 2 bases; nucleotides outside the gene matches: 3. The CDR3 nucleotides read TGTGCCAGCAGTTTAGTGGCGGGGGGGCAAGAGACCCAGTACTTC. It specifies CASSLVAGGQETQYF.

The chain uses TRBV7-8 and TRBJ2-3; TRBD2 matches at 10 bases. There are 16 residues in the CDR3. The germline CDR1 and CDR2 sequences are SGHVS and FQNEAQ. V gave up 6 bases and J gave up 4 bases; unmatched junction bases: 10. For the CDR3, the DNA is TGTGCCAGCAGATCAGGTGCTAGCGGGAGTGCAGATACGCAGTATTTT. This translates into CASRSGASGSADTQYF.

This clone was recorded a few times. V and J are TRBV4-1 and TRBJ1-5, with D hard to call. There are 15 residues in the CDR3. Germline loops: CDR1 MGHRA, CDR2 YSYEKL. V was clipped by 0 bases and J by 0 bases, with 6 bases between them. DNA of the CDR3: TGCGCCAGCAGCCAAGAAGCAAGTAGCAATCAGCCCCAGCATTTT. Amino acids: CASSQEASSNQPQHF.

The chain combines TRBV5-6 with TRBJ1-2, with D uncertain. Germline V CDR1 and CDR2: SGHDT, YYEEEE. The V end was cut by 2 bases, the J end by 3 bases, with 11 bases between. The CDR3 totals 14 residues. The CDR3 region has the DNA TGTGCCAGCAGCTTTGACCGAGCTGACTATGGCTACACCTTC. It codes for CASSFDRADYGYTF.

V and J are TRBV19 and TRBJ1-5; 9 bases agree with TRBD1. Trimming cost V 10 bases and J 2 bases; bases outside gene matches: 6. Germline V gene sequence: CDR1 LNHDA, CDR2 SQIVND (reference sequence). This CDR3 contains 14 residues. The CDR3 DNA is TGTGCCACCCGGGACAGGGTTGGCAATCAGCCCCAGCATTTT. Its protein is CATRDRVGNQPQHF.

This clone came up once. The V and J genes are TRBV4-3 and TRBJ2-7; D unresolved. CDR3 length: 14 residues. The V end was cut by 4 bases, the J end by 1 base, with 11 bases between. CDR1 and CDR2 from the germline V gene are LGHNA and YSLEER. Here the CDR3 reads CASSPRESSYEQYF. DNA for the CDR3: TGCGCCAGCAGCCCCAGAGAGAGTTCCTACGAGCAGTACTTC.

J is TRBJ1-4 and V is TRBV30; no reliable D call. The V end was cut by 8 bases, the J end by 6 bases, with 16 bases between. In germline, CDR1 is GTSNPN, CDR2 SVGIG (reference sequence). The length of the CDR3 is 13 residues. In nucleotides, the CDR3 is TGTGCCATGGAGGTTTTACCTCATGAAAAACTGTTTTTT. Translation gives CAMEVLPHEKLFF.

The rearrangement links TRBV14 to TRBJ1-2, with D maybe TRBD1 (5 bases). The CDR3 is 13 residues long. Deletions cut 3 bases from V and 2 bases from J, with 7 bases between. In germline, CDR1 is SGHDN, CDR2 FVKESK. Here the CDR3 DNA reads TGTGCCAGCAGCCAGGCAGGGAACTATGGCTACACCTTC. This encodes CASSQAGNYGYTF.

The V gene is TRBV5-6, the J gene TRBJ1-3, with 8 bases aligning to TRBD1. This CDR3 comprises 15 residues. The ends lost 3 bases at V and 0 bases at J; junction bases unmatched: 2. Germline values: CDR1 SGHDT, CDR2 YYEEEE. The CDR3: CASSSGQGSGNTIYF. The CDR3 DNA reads TGTGCCAGCAGCTCCGGACAGGGCTCTGGAAACACCATATATTTT.

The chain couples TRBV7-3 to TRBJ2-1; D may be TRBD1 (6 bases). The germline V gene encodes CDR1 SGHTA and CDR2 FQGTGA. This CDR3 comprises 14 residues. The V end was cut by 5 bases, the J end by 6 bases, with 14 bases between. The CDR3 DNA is TGTGCCAGCAGCCCGACAGGTCGGGGCAATGAGCAGTTCTTC. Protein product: CASSPTGRGNEQFF.

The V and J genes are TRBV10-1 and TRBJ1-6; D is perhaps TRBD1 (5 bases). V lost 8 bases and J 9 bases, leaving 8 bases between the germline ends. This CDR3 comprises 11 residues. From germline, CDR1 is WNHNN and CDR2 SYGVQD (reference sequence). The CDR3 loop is CASAGGSPLHF. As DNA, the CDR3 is TGCGCCAGCGCCGGGGGTTCACCCCTCCACTTT.